This paragraph covers one T cell receptor beta chain sequence. Its target is not known. The V and J ends lost 3 bases and 3 bases, in that order; junction bases with no gene match: 6. Germline lookup yields CDR1 MDHEN and CDR2 SYDVKM. The CDR3 length is 15 residues. The data are from a study of shared clonotypes between healthy human individuals. Overall study context: Per-donor plates numbered three CD4 naive, three CD4 memory, two CD8 naive and one CD8 memory. Study-wide points: The diversity represented, both genetic and in exposure history, was limited by few donors.

The protocol was immunoSEQ multiplex PCR, while the TCRdb copy is restricted to in-frame clones and leaves out a portion. The sample gives some 2,000,000 clones, 90% to 95% of which show up once; roughly 0.13% is in the top ten. The chain is built from TRBV28 and TRBJ2-7; 9 nucleotides align to TRBD2. Sequenced sample: naive CD4+ T cells sorted from blood. Subset specified: CD45RA+ positively selected. The sequence derives from a man between 18 and 35 years old in good health. The CDR3 nucleotides read TGTGCCAGCAGTTTTAGCCTAGCGGGGTTCTACGAGCAGTACTTC. Protein: CASSFSLAGFYEQYF.